Below, 8 T cell receptor beta chains from the same sample are listed, as sequenced in a study of blood T cell repertoires in COVID-19. Profiled with immunoSEQ multiplex PCR; TCRdb holds only in-frame clones, not every one. The sample contains about 220,000 clones, approximately 86% of which appear only once. The sequencing input was PBMCs or T cells enriched from blood (not recorded which). All receptors come from a woman in her fifties or sixties with acute COVID-19.

This CDR3 is CAINVANEQFF. The DNA of the CDR3 is TGTGCCATCAACGTGGCCAATGAGCAGTTCTTC. The chain employs TRBV10-3 and TRBJ2-1; D is undetermined. CDR3 length equals 11 residues. Trimming removed 7 bases at V and 6 bases at J, with 7 bases between. CDR1 is ENHRY and CDR2 is SYGVKD in the germline V gene.

This clone was observed once. The chain couples TRBV5-3 to TRBJ2-1; D is ambiguous. TRBV5-3 is an open reading frame, and its role is uncertain. The ends were cut back, 4 bases at V and 7 bases at J, with 6 bases in the middle. This CDR3 region has 11 residues. This CDR3 is CARSPENEQFF. The CDR3, as DNA: TGTGCCAGAAGCCCCGAGAATGAGCAGTTCTTC.

In its sample, this clone was seen once. The CDR3 coding sequence is TGTGCCAGCAGTTTACTGGGGGGGGTACAAGAGACCCAGTACTTC. Amino acid sequence: CASSLLGGVQETQYF. The chain recombines TRBV27 with TRBJ2-5, with TRBD2 identical over 7 bases. The junction had 5 bases not matched to a gene; V was cut back by 2 bases and J by 2 bases. Looked up from germline, CDR1 is MNHEY and CDR2 is SMNVEV (reference sequence). The CDR3 sequence is 15 residues long.

The chain combines TRBV6-5 with TRBJ1-6; 8 nucleotides line up with TRBD1. The CDR3 loop spans 13 amino acids. Germline V gives CDR1 MNHEY, CDR2 SVGAGI. The ends lost 10 bases at V and 7 bases at J; junction bases unmatched: 6. The CDR3 coding sequence is TGTGCCACTACGAGGACAGGGAATTCACCCCTCCACTTT. Protein sequence: CATTRTGNSPLHF.

The chain uses TRBV7-2 and TRBJ2-1; D possibly corresponds to TRBD2 (5 bases). The CDR3 is 14 amino acids. Between the trimmed V and J ends, which lost 5 bases and 8 bases, there was a span of 16 bases. Looked up from germline, CDR1 is SGHTA and CDR2 is FQGNSA. CDR3 coding DNA: TGTGCCAGCAGCCATCGGCGAGGGAACGATGAGCAGTTCTTC. Residues: CASSHRRGNDEQFF.

In this sample, this clone turned up a few times. V and J are TRBV3-1 (or the pseudogene TRBV3-2) and TRBJ1-2, with TRBD1 as a possible D gene (5 bases). Germline loops: CDR1 LGHDT, CDR2 YNNKEL (reference sequence). The CDR3 length is 17 residues. V gave up 4 bases and J gave up 2 bases, with 20 bases separating them. The CDR3 DNA is TGTGCCAGCAGCCCCGCTGCACCGGGACTCACAAACTATGGCTACACCTTC. Protein: CASSPAAPGLTNYGYTF.

This chain uses TRBV2 with TRBJ2-1; 8 bases map to TRBD1. V lost 6 bases to trimming and J lost 1 base; unmatched junction nucleotides: 5. From germline, CDR1 is SNHLY and CDR2 FYNNEI. The CDR3 totals 15 residues. CDR3 sequence (DNA): TGTGCCAGCAGATCAGACAGGGGATCCTACAATGAGCAGTTCTTC. Translating it yields CASRSDRGSYNEQFF.

The chain uses TRBV18 and TRBJ2-7; 7 bases fit TRBD2. The CDR3 extends over 15 amino acids. Germline CDR1 reads KGHSH; CDR2 reads LQKENI. Losses at the gene ends were 2 bases for V and 1 base for J; bases not matched to a gene: 5. CDR3 protein: CASSPGAGVSYEQYF. The CDR3 DNA sequence: TGTGCCAGCTCACCAGGGGCGGGAGTGTCCTACGAGCAGTACTTC.